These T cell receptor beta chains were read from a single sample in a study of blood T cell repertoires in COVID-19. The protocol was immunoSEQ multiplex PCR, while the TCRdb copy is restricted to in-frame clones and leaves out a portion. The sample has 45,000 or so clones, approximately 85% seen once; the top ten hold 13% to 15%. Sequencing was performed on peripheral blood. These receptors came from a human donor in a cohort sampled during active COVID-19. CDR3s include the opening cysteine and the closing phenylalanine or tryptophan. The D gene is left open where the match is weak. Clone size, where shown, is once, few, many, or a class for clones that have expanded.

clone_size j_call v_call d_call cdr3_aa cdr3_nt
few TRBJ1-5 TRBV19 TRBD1 CASSGTGGNQPQHF TGTGCCAGTAGTGGGACAGGTGGCAATCAGCCCCAGCATTTT
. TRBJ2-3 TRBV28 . CASTGAWGRVTDTQYF TGTGCCAGCACAGGGGCCTGGGGGCGCGTCACAGATACGCAGTATTTT
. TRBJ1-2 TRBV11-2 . CASSRTPTGINYGYTF TGTGCCAGCAGCCGGACGCCGACAGGAATAAACTATGGCTACACCTTC
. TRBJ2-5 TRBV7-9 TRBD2 CASSLGTSGSSETQYF TGTGCCAGCAGCTTGGGGACTAGCGGGAGTTCTGAGACCCAGTACTTC
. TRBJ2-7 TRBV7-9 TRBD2 CASSLAPGGSYEQYF TGTGCCAGCAGCTTAGCGCCGGGGGGCTCCTACGAGCAGTACTTC
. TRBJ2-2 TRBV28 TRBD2 CASSIKLAGLSGTGELFF TGTGCCAGCAGTATAAAACTAGCGGGCCTGTCAGGCACCGGGGAGCTGTTTTTT
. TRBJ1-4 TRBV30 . CASDGAGEKLFF TGTGCCTCGGACGGTGCGGGTGAAAAACTGTTTTTT
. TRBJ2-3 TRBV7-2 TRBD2 CASSLKRDTDTQYF TGTGCCAGCAGCTTAAAGCGGGACACAGATACGCAGTATTTT
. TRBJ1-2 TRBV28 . CASSLSTSGVGGYTF TGTGCCAGCAGTTTATCGACGTCGGGAGTTGGTGGCTACACCTTC
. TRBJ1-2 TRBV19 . CASSIADYGYTF TGTGCCAGTAGTATAGCGGACTATGGCTACACCTTC
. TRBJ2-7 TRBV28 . CASSSQGYYEQYF TGTGCCAGCAGTTCCCAGGGTTATTACGAGCAGTACTTC
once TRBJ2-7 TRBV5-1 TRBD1 CASSRRTGGSYEQYF TGCGCCAGCAGCCGGCGGACAGGGGGTTCCTACGAGCAGTACTTC
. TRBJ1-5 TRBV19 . CASSPGTGPRNQPQHF TGTGCCAGTAGTCCAGGTACAGGACCTCGCAATCAGCCCCAGCATTTT
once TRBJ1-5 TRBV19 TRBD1 CASLAPPGQNSENSNQPQHF TGTGCCAGTCTAGCCCCACCGGGACAGAACTCCGAGAATAGCAATCAGCCCCAGCATTTT
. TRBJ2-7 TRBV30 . CAWSVLPQSERYEQYF TGTGCCTGGAGTGTCCTACCCCAGAGTGAGCGCTACGAGCAGTACTTC
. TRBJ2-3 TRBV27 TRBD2 CASSKRTSGRKEADTQYF TGTGCCAGCAGCAAAAGAACTAGCGGGAGAAAGGAGGCAGATACGCAGTATTTT
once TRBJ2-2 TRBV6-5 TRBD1 CATHRAGGSGGELFF TGTGCCACTCACCGAGCAGGGGGCAGCGGCGGGGAGCTGTTTTTT
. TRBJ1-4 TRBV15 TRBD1 CATSRDLYRGDEKLFF TGTGCCACCAGCAGGGACCTATACAGGGGTGATGAAAAACTGTTTTTT
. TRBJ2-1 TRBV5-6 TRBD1 CASSFPGQGADNEQFF TGTGCCAGCAGCTTCCCGGGACAGGGGGCGGACAATGAGCAGTTCTTC
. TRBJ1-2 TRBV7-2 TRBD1 CASSSDRGYGYTF TGTGCCAGCAGCTCGGACAGGGGGTATGGCTACACCTTC
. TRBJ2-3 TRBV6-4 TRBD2 CASSLLRVLGGGRSTDTQYF TGTGCCAGCAGTCTACTCCGGGTATTGGGCGGGGGTCGAAGTACAGATACGCAGTATTTT
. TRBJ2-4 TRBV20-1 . CSASSAELAKNIQYF TGCAGTGCTAGTTCGGCGGAATTAGCCAAAAACATTCAGTACTTC
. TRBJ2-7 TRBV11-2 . CASSFIRQGGYEQYF TGTGCCAGCAGCTTTATCCGGCAGGGGGGTTACGAGCAGTACTTC
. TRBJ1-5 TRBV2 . CASSGQNNQPQHF TGTGCCAGCAGTGGGCAAAACAATCAGCCCCAGCATTTT
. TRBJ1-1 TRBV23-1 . CASSHWAAMNTEAFF TGCGCCAGCAGTCATTGGGCAGCCATGAACACTGAAGCTTTCTTT
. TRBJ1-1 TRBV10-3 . CAITRTLNTEAFF TGTGCCATCACCAGGACACTGAACACTGAAGCTTTCTTT